This TCR beta chain was found in a study of glioma-infiltrating T cells after dendritic cell vaccination. For the study at large: Samples are from glioblastoma patients in Phase I and II dendritic cell vaccine trials.

V lost 5 bases to trimming and J lost 12 bases; unmatched junction nucleotides: 22. The CDR3 extends over 18 amino acids. Germline V gene sequence: CDR1 MNHEY, CDR2 SMNVEV (reference sequence). The PCR used 60 V beta and 13 J beta primers. Sequenced by immunoSEQ multiplex PCR; TCRdb stores in-frame clones only, minus some. The profile shows about 92,000 clones, about nine tenths of them singletons. Patients had residual fresh-frozen tumor tissue and more than two years of survival data. PBMC were collected before vaccination, two weeks after the third vaccination, and at progression. The receptor's source is a human donor with glioblastoma. The sample here was blood, taken before dendritic cell vaccination. The chain recombines TRBV27 with TRBJ2-1, with 10 nucleotides matching TRBD2. DNA of the CDR3: TGTGCCAGCAGTCCAAGACTAGCGGGCCCCGCGGAGCCAATGTGGCAGTTCTTC. Translation: CASSPRLAGPAEPMWQFF.